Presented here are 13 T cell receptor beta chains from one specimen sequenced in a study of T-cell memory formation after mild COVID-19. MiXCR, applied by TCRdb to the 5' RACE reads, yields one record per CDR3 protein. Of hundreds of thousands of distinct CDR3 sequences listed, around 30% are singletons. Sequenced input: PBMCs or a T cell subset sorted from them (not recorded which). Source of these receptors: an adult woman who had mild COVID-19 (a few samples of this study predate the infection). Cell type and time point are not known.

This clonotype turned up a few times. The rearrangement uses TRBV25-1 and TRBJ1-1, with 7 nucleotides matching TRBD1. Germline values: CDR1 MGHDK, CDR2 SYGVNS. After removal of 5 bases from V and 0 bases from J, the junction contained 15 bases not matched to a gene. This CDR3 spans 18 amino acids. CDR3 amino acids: CASSQSVGRGGMNTEAFF. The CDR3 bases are TGTGCCAGCAGTCAGAGCGTAGGCAGGGGGGGTATGAACACTGAAGCTTTCTTT.

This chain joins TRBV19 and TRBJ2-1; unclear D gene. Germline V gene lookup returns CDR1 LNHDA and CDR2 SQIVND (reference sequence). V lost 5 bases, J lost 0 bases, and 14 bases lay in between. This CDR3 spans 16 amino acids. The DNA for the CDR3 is TGTGCCAGTAGTTTCACGGCGGCGAGCTCCTACAATGAGCAGTTCTTC. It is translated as CASSFTAASSYNEQFF.

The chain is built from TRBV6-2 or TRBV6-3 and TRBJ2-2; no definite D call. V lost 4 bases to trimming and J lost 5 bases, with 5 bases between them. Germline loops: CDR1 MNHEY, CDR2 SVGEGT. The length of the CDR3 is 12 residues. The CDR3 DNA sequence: TGTGCCAGCAGTTTTCAGACCGGGGAGCTGTTTTTT. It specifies CASSFQTGELFF.

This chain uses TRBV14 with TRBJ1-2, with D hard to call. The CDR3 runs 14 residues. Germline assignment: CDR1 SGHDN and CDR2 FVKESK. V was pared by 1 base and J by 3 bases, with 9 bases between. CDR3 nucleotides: TGTGCCAGCAGCCAAGTTGGAAGTGACTATGGCTACACCTTC. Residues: CASSQVGSDYGYTF.

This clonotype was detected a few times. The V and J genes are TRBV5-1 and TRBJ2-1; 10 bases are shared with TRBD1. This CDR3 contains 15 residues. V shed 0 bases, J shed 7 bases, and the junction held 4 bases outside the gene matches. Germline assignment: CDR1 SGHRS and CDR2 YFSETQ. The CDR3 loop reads CASSLGQGAWNEQFF. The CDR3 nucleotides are TGCGCCAGCAGCTTGGGACAGGGGGCCTGGAATGAGCAGTTCTTC.

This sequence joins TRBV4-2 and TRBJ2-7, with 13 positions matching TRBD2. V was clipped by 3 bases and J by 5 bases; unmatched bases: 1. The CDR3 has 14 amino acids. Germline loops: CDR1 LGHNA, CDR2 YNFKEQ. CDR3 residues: CASSQTSGRNEQYF. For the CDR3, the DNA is TGTGCCAGCAGCCAGACTAGCGGGAGGAACGAGCAGTACTTC.

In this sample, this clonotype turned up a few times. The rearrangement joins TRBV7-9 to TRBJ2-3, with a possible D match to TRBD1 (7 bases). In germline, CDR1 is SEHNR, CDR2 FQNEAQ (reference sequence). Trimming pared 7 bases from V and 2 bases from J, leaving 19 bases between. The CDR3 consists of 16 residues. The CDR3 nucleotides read TGTGCCAGCAACTTGCGGGACAGTAAAAACACAGATACGCAGTATTTT. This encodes CASNLRDSKNTDTQYF.

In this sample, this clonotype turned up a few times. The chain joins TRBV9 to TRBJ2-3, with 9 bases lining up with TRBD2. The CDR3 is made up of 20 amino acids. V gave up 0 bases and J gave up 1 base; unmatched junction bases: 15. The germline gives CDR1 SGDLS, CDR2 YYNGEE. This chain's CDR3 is CASSVEGSGGSSGGTDTQYF. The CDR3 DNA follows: TGTGCCAGCAGCGTAGAAGGTAGCGGGGGTTCTAGTGGGGGCACAGATACGCAGTATTTT.

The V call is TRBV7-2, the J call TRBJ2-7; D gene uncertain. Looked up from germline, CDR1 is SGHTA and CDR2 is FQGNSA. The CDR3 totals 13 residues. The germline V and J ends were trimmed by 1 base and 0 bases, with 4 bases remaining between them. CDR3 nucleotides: TGTGCCAGCAGCTTAGGCGCCTCCTACGAGCAGTACGTC. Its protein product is CASSLGASYEQYV.

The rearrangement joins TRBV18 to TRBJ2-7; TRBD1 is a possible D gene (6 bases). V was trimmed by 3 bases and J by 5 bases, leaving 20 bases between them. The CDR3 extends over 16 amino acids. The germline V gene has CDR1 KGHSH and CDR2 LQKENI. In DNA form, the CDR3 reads TGTGCCAGCTCACCGCCGGGACACAGACTTTTCGACGAGCAGTACTTC. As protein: CASSPPGHRLFDEQYF.

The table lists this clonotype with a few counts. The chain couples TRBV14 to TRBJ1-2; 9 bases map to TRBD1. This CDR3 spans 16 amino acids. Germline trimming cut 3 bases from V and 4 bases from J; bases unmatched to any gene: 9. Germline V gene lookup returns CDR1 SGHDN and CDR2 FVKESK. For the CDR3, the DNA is TGTGCCAGCAGCCACCTAGGACAGGGGCTTAGCTATGGCTACACCTTC. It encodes CASSHLGQGLSYGYTF. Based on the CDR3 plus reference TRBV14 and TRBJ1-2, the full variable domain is EAGVTQFPSHSVIEKGQTVTLRCDPISGHDNLYWYRRVMGKEIKFLLHFVKESKQDESGMPNNRFLAERTGGTYSTLKVQPAELEDSGVYFCASSHLGQGLSYGYTFGSGTRLTVV.

CDR3 nucleotides: TGTGCCATCAGTGAGGACAGGGGCAATTCACCCCTCCACTTT. Translation: CAISEDRGNSPLHF. J is TRBJ1-6 and V is TRBV10-3, with TRBD1 matching over 8 bases. The length of the CDR3 is 14 residues. CDR1 and CDR2 from the germline V gene are ENHRY and SYGVKD. With 2 bases clipped from V and 7 bases from J, the junction kept 1 base outside the gene matches.

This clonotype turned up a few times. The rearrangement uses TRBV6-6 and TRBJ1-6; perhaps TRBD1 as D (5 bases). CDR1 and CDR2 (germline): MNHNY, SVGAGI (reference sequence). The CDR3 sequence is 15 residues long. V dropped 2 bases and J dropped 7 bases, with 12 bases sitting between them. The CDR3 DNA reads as TGTGCCAGCAGTTACGCGCATCAGGGAAATTCACCCCTCCACTTT. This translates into CASSYAHQGNSPLHF.